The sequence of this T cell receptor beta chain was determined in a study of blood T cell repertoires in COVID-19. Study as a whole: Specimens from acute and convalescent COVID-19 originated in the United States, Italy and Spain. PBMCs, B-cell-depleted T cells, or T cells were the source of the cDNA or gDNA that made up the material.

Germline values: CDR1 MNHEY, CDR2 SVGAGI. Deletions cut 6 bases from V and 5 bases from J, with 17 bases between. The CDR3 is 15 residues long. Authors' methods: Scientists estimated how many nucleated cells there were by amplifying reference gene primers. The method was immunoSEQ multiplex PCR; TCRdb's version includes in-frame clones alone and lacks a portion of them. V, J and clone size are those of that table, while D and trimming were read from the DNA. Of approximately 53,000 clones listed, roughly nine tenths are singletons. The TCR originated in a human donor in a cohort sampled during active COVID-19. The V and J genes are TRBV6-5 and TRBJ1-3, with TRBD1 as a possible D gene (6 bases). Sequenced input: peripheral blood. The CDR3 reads CASRRTRDIRNTIYF. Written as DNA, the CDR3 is TGTGCCAGCAGAAGAACCCGGGACATCAGAAACACCATATATTTT.